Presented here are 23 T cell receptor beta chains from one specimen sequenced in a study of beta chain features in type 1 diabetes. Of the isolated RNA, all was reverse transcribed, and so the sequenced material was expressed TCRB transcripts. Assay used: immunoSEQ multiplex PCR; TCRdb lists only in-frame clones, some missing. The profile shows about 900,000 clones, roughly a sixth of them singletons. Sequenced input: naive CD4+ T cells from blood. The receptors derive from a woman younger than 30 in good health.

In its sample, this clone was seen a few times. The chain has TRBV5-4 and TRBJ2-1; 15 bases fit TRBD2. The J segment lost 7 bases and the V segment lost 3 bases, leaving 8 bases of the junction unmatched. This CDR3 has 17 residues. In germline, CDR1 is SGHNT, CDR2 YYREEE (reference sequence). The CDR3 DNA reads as TGTGCCAGCAGCTGGGGGACTAGCGGGAGGCCATCAAATGAGCAGTTCTTC. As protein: CASSWGTSGRPSNEQFF.

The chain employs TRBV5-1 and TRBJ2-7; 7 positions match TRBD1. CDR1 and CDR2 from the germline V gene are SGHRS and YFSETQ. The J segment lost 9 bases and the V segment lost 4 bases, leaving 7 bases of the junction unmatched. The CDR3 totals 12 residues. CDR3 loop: CASSPTGYRQYF. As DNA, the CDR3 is TGCGCCAGCAGCCCGACAGGGTACCGGCAGTACTTC.

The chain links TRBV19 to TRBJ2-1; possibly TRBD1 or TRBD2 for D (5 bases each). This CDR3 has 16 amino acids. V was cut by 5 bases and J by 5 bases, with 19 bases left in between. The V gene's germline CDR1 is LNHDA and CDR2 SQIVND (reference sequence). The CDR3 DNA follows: TGTGCCAGTAGTGACCCGGGACGCCGACGGGACAATGAGCAGTTCTTC. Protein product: CASSDPGRRRDNEQFF.

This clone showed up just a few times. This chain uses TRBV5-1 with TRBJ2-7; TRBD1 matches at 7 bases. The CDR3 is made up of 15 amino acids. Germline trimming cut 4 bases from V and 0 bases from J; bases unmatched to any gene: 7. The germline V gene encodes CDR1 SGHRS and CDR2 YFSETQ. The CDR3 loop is CASSRTGDSSYEQYF. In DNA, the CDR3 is TGCGCCAGCAGCAGAACCGGGGACAGCTCCTACGAGCAGTACTTC.

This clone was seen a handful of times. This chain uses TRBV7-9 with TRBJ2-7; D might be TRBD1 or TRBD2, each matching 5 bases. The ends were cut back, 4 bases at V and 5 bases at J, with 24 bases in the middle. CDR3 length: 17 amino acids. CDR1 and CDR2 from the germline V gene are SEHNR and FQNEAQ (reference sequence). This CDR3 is CASSSGTFSQNAHEQYF. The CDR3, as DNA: TGTGCCAGCAGCTCTGGGACCTTTTCCCAAAATGCCCACGAGCAGTACTTC.

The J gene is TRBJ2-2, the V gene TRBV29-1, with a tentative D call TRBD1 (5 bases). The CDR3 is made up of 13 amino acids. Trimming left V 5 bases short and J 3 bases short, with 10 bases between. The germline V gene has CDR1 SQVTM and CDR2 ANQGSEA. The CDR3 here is CSVRTQYTGELFF. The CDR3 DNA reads TGCAGCGTTCGGACACAGTACACCGGGGAGCTGTTTTTT.

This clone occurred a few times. The CDR3 nucleotides are TGTGCCAGTAGTATGTCCGGCTTAGATGATGAAAAACTGTTTTTT. This translates into CASSMSGLDDEKLFF. The chain is built from TRBV19 and TRBJ1-4; D ambiguous. The V gene's germline CDR1 is LNHDA and CDR2 SQIVND (reference sequence). Deletions cut 3 bases from V and 6 bases from J, with 14 bases between. The CDR3 spans 15 residues.

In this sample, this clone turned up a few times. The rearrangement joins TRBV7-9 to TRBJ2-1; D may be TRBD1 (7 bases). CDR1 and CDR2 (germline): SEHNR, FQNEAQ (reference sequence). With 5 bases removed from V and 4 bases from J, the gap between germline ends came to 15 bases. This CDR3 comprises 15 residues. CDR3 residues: CASSPRGTAYNEQFF. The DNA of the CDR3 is TGTGCCAGCAGCCCCCGGGGGACAGCGTACAATGAGCAGTTCTTC.

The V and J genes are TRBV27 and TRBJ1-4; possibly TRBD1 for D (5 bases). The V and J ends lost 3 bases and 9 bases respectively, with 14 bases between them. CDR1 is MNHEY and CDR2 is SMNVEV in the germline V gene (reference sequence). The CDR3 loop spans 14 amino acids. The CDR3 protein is CASSFDGEGKKLFF. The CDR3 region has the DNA TGTGCCAGCAGTTTCGACGGGGAGGGGAAAAAACTGTTTTTT.

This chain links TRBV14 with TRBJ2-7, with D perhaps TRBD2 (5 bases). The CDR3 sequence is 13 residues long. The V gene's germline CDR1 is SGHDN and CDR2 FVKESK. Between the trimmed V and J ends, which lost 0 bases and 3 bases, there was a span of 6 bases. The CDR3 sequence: CASSQDRDYEQYF. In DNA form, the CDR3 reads TGTGCCAGCAGCCAAGACCGGGACTACGAGCAGTACTTC. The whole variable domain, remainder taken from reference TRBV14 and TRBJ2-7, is EAGVTQFPSHSVIEKGQTVTLRCDPISGHDNLYWYRRVMGKEIKFLLHFVKESKQDESGMPNNRFLAERTGGTYSTLKVQPAELEDSGVYFCASSQDRDYEQYFGPGTRLTVT.

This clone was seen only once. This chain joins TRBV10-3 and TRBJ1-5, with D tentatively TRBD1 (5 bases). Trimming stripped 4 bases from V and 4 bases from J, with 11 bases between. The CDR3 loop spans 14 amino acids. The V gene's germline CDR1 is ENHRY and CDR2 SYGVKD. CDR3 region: CAISGPGKNQPQHF. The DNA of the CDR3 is TGTGCCATCAGTGGACCAGGGAAAAATCAGCCCCAGCATTTT.

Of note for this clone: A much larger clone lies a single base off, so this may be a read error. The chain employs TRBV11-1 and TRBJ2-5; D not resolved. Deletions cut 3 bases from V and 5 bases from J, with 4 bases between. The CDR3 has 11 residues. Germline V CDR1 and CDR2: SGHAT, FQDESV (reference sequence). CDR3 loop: CASSFGETQYF. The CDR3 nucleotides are TGTGCCAGCAGCTTCGGGGAGACCCAGTACTTC.

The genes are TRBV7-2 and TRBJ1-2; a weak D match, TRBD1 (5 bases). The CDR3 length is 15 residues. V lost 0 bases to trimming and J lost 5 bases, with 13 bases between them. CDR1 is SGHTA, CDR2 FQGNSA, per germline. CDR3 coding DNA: TGTGCCAGCAGCTTAGCGGCGGGGCCTCAATATGGCTACACCTTC. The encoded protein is CASSLAAGPQYGYTF. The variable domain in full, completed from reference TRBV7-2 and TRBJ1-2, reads GAGVSQSPSNKVTEKGKDVELRCDPISGHTALYWYRQSLGQGLEFLIYFQGNSAPDKSGLPSDRFSAERTGGSVSTLTIQRTQQEDSAVYLCASSLAAGPQYGYTFGSGTRLTVV.

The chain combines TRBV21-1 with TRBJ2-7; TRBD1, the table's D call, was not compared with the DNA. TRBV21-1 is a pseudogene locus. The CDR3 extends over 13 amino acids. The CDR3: CASSRHQGYEQYF. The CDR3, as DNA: TGTGCCAGCAGCAGGCACCAGGGTTACGAGCAGTACTTC.

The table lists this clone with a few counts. CDR3 in DNA: TGCGCCAGCAGCTCAGCGGAGAAAAACATTCAGTACTTC. The encoded protein is CASSSAEKNIQYF. V gene TRBV5-1 combines with J gene TRBJ2-4; D is possibly TRBD2 (5 bases). The germline V gene encodes CDR1 SGHRS and CDR2 YFSETQ. The V end lost 3 bases, the J end lost 4 bases, and 8 bases lay between the germline ends. The CDR3 is 13 residues long. The full variable domain, completed using reference TRBV5-1 and TRBJ2-4, is KAGVTQTPRYLIKTRGQQVTLSCSPISGHRSVSWYQQTPGQGLQFLFEYFSETQRNKGNFPGRFSGRQFSNSRSEMNVSTLELGDSALYLCASSSAEKNIQYFGAGTRLSVL.

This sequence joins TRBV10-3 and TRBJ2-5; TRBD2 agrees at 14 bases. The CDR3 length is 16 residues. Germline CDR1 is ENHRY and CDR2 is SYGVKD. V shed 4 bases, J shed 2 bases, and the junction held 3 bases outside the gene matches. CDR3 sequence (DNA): TGTGCCATCAGTGTACGACTAGCGGGAGGGCAAGAGACCCAGTACTTC. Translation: CAISVRLAGGQETQYF.

The CDR3 loop is CASSTGQGVGDEQYF. The CDR3 nucleotides read TGTGCCAGCAGCACGGGACAGGGGGTAGGGGACGAGCAGTACTTC. The J gene is TRBJ2-7, the V gene TRBV7-6, with 11 bases aligning to TRBD1. Per germline, CDR1 SGHVS and CDR2 FNYEAQ. This CDR3 contains 15 residues. J lost 5 bases, V lost 5 bases, and 8 bases had no gene match.

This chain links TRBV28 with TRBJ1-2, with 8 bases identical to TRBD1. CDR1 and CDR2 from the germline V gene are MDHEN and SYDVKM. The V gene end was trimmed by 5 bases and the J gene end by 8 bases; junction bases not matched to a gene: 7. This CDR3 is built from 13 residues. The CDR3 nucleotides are TGTGCCAGCAGTGACGGACAGGGCCGCGGCTACACCTTC. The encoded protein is CASSDGQGRGYTF.

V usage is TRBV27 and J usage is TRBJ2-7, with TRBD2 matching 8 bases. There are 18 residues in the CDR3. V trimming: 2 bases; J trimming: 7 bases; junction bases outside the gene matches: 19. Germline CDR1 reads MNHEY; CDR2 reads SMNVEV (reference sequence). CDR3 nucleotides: TGTGCCAGCAGTTTAGGAGTAGCGGGGAGGGCGCCGGTCGGGGAGCAGTACTTC. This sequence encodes CASSLGVAGRAPVGEQYF.

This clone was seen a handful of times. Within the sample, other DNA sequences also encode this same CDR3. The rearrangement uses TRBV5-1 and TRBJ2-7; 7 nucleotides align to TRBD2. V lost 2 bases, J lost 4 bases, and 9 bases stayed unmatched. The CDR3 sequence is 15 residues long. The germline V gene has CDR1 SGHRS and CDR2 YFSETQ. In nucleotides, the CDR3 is TGCGCCAGCAGCTTAGGGGCTAGCGGACCTTACGAGCAGTACTTC. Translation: CASSLGASGPYEQYF. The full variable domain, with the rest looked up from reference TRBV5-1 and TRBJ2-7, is KAGVTQTPRYLIKTRGQQVTLSCSPISGHRSVSWYQQTPGQGLQFLFEYFSETQRNKGNFPGRFSGRQFSNSRSEMNVSTLELGDSALYLCASSLGASGPYEQYFGPGTRLTVT.

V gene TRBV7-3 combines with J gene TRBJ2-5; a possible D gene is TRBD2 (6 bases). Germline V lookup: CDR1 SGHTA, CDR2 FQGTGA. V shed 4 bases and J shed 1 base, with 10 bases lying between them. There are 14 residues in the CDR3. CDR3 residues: CASSSAGPQETQYF. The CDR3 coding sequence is TGTGCCAGCAGCTCGGCGGGGCCCCAAGAGACCCAGTACTTC. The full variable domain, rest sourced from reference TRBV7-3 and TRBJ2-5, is GAGVSQTPSNKVTEKGKYVELRCDPISGHTALYWYRQSLGQGPEFLIYFQGTGAADDSGLPNDRFFAVRPEGSVSTLKIQRTERGDSAVYLCASSSAGPQETQYFGPGTRLLVL.

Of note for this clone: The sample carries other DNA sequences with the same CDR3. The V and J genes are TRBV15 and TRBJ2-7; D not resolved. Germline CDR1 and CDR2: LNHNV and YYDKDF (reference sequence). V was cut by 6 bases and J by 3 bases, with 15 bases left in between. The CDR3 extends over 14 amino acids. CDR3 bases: TGTGCCACCAGGCAGCTTGGGCGCGGCTACGAGCAGTACTTC. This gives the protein CATRQLGRGYEQYF.

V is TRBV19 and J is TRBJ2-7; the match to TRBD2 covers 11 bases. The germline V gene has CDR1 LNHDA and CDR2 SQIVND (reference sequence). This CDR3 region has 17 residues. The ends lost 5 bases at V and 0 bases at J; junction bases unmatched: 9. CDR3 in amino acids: CASSASHGTSGSYEQYF. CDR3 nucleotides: TGTGCCAGTAGTGCATCGCACGGGACTAGCGGCTCCTACGAGCAGTACTTC.